A single sample is the source of the 25 T cell receptor beta chains below, sequenced in a study of glioma-infiltrating T cells. Using RNA template, CDR3s of TCR alpha and beta were amplified with iRepertoire arm-PCR. TCRdb independently ran MiXCR on the multiplex PCR reads; one entry per CDR3 protein. The sample shows about 400,000 distinct CDR3 sequences, 41% of them seen only once. Sequencing was performed on glioma tissue, nonneoplastic brain tissue, or PBMCs (not recorded which). The receptors come from a human donor with low-grade glioma or glioblastoma, undergoing nonglioma brain surgery, or in good health (not recorded which).

About this clonotype itself: The germline gene is not matched at one end of the junction; a read error may be the cause. The chain is built from TRBV7-9 and TRBJ2-7; TRBD1 might be the D (7 bases). This CDR3 is 15 amino acids long. From germline, CDR1 is SEHNR and CDR2 FQNEAQ (reference sequence). CDR3 in amino acids: CATSREPGGTYEQYF. CDR3 DNA: TGTGCCACCAGCAGAGAACCAGGGGGGACCTACGAGCAGTACTTC.

Many counts were recorded for this clonotype. The CDR3 DNA reads TGTGCCACCAGCAGACAGGTGTACCAAGAGACCCAGTACTTC. Amino acid sequence: CATSRQVYQETQYF. The rearrangement uses TRBV15 and TRBJ2-5, with D unclear. Germline loops: CDR1 LNHNV, CDR2 YYDKDF (reference sequence). Between the trimmed V and J ends, which lost 2 bases and 0 bases, there was a span of 7 bases. This CDR3 contains 14 residues.

A note on this clonotype: A clone one base away is much larger, so this may be a read error. The chain has TRBV28 and TRBJ2-7; 8 bases line up with TRBD2. Looked up from germline, CDR1 is MDHEN and CDR2 is SYDVKM. The CDR3 runs 14 residues. CDR3 residues: CDSSPSGGPYEQYF. DNA of the CDR3: TGTGACAGCAGCCCTTCGGGAGGGCCCTACGAGCAGTACTTC.

This clonotype has more than one count but fewer than ten. The chain links TRBV25-1 to TRBJ2-5, with D unclear. CDR3 size: 14 residues. The V end lost 3 bases, the J end lost 5 bases, and 13 bases lay between the germline ends. CDR1 MGHDK and CDR2 SYGVNS come from the germline V gene. The CDR3 bases are TGTGCCAGCAGTGACGAAGCCCCCAGGGAGACCCAGTACTTC. Its translation: CASSDEAPRETQYF.

The chain combines TRBV3-1 with TRBJ2-7; tentative D call: TRBD2 (5 bases). Germline lookup yields CDR1 LGHDT and CDR2 YNNKEL (reference sequence). V was cut by 4 bases and J by 2 bases, with 15 bases left in between. The CDR3 is 15 residues long. The CDR3 sequence: CASSPRSGLPYEQYF. The CDR3 DNA is TGTGCCAGCAGCCCTAGGAGCGGTTTACCCTACGAGCAGTACTTC.

The table lists this clonotype with many counts. The chain couples TRBV20-1 to TRBJ1-2; D gene uncertain. The CDR3 has 13 amino acids. With 3 bases removed from V and 4 bases from J, the gap between germline ends came to 12 bases. Germline loops: CDR1 DFQATT, CDR2 SNEGSKA (reference sequence). CDR3 in DNA: TGCAGTGCTAGGAGACCAATGTCCTATGGCTACACCTTC. It specifies CSARRPMSYGYTF.

In the case of this clonotype: It may be a read error: a sequence one base away is much more abundant. The V and J genes are TRBV27 and TRBJ2-1; 7 bases line up with TRBD2. This CDR3 region has 15 residues. Germline loops: CDR1 MNHEY, CDR2 SMNVEV (reference sequence). V shed 7 bases, J shed 0 bases, and the junction held 6 bases outside the gene matches. This CDR3 reads CASTTGLFSYNEQFF. The DNA for the CDR3 is TGTGCCAGCACCACGGGACTATTCTCCTACAATGAGCAGTTCTTC.

This sequence joins TRBV4-3 and TRBJ1-1; 9 nucleotides agree with TRBD1. The ends lost 2 bases at V and 1 base at J; junction bases unmatched: 2. CDR1 and CDR2 from the germline V gene are LGHNA and YSLEER. The length of the CDR3 is 15 residues. In nucleotides, the CDR3 is TGCGCCAGCAGCCAATGGGACAGGGCGAACACTGAAGCTTTCTTT. This translates into CASSQWDRANTEAFF.

Of note for this clonotype: Possible read error: a much larger clone is one base away. CDR3 region: CASSPRVDRHFYEQYF. CDR3 DNA: TGTGCCAGCAGTCCTCGAGTCGACAGGCACTTCTACGAGCAGTACTTC. This chain joins TRBV28 and TRBJ2-7; D is perhaps TRBD1 (6 bases). Germline V gene sequence: CDR1 MDHEN, CDR2 SYDVKM. CDR3 size: 16 residues. V lost 5 bases and J lost 3, with 20 bases in between.

This clonotype has just a few counts. The V and J genes are TRBV10-3 and TRBJ2-3; D is possibly TRBD1 or TRBD2 (5 bases each). CDR1 and CDR2 (germline): ENHRY, SYGVKD. The CDR3 runs 14 residues. V was shortened by 7 bases and J by 4 bases, with 15 bases between the two germline ends. CDR3 loop: CAINPGLGPDTQYF. In nucleotides, the CDR3 is TGTGCCATCAACCCGGGATTGGGACCAGATACGCAGTATTTT.

This chain links TRBV24-1 with TRBJ2-1; D ambiguous. The CDR3 totals 16 residues. V was shortened by 5 bases and J by 2 bases, with 15 bases between the two germline ends. Germline CDR1 reads KGHDR; CDR2 reads SFDVKD. CDR3 region: CATSGVSRSTYNEQFF. In nucleotides, the CDR3 is TGTGCCACCAGTGGCGTTAGCAGGAGTACCTACAATGAGCAGTTCTTC.

The chain has TRBV20-1 and TRBJ1-1; the match to TRBD1 covers 7 bases. V was pared by 8 bases and J by 1 base, with 4 bases of the junction left unmatched. Germline values: CDR1 DFQATT, CDR2 SNEGSKA (reference sequence). The CDR3 has 12 amino acids. CDR3 bases: TGCAGTAGGAGGGACAGGAACACTGAAGCTTTCTTT. Residues: CSRRDRNTEAFF.

The rearrangement joins TRBV4-3 to TRBJ2-7; D not resolved. Germline V lookup: CDR1 LGHNA, CDR2 YSLEER. V lost 1 base and J lost 0, with 13 bases in between. There are 16 residues in the CDR3. This CDR3 is CASSQGRTLSSYEQYF. CDR3 DNA sequence: TGCGCCAGCAGCCAAGGGAGAACCTTGAGCTCCTACGAGCAGTACTTC.

In its sample, this clonotype was seen a few times. This chain uses TRBV20-1 with TRBJ2-1, with TRBD2 matching over 8 bases. CDR3 size: 12 residues. Germline-derived CDR1 and CDR2 are DFQATT and SNEGSKA (reference sequence). The J segment lost 9 bases and the V segment lost 6 bases, leaving 7 bases of the junction unmatched. The CDR3 loop is CSATRTSSEQFF. As DNA, the CDR3 is TGCAGTGCGACCAGGACTAGCAGTGAGCAGTTCTTC.

This clonotype was observed a few times. This sequence joins TRBV7-2 and TRBJ2-1, with 8 bases matching TRBD1. Germline CDR1 and CDR2: SGHTA and FQGNSA. J was trimmed by 4 bases and V by 4 bases; bases with no gene match: 12. CDR3 length: 17 amino acids. DNA of the CDR3: TGTGCCAGCAGCTCCCGACAGGGGTCTAGGATATACAATGAGCAGTTCTTC. It encodes CASSSRQGSRIYNEQFF.

This clonotype occurred a few times. The rearrangement uses TRBV20-1 and TRBJ2-3; a possible D gene is TRBD2 (6 bases). CDR1 DFQATT and CDR2 SNEGSKA come from the germline V gene (reference sequence). Trimming stripped 0 bases from V and 7 bases from J, with 17 bases between. The CDR3 is 15 residues long. CDR3 residues: CSARDPSGLSHTQYF. CDR3 nucleotide sequence: TGCAGTGCTAGAGATCCAAGCGGGCTATCGCATACGCAGTATTTT.

The CDR3 loop reads CASSTGGSNSPLHF. The CDR3 bases are TGTGCCAGCTCAACGGGAGGGAGTAATTCACCCCTCCACTTT. The V and J genes are TRBV18 and TRBJ1-6; no reliable D call. The CDR3 extends over 14 amino acids. Per germline, CDR1 KGHSH and CDR2 LQKENI. Trimming stripped 5 bases from V and 6 bases from J, with 11 bases between.

To note about this clonotype: The junction shows a germline mismatch at one end, possibly a read error. The genes are TRBV15 and TRBJ2-1, with D perhaps matching TRBD1 (8 bases). The CDR3 has 17 residues. From germline, CDR1 is LNHNV and CDR2 YYDKDF (reference sequence). CDR3 loop: CPTSREQGGFSYNEQFF. In DNA form, the CDR3 reads TGTCCCACCAGCAGAGAACAGGGGGGGTTCTCCTACAATGAGCAGTTCTTC.

With respect to this clonotype: A much larger clone sits a single nucleotide away, making a read error possible. The chain has TRBV20-1 and TRBJ1-1; D gene unclear. The CDR3 sequence is 11 residues long. Germline V gene data show CDR1 as DFQATT and CDR2 as SNEGSKA (reference sequence). V lost 7 bases to trimming and J lost 3 bases, with 9 bases between them. CDR3 residues: CSGRRDTEAFF. CDR3 nucleotide sequence: TGCAGTGGTAGGCGGGACACTGAAGCTTTCTTT.

The gene calls are TRBV7-2 and TRBJ2-7, with TRBD1 matching over 8 bases. Trimming cost V 4 bases and J 6 bases; bases outside gene matches: 11. Germline CDR1 is SGHTA and CDR2 is FQGNSA. The CDR3 is made up of 15 amino acids. The CDR3: CASSSYSTGVGEQYF. DNA for the CDR3: TGTGCCAGCAGCTCGTACTCGACAGGGGTCGGCGAGCAGTACTTC.

The rearrangement uses TRBV20-1 and TRBJ1-2; unclear D gene. V shed 1 base and J shed 8 bases, with 14 bases lying between them. Germline-derived CDR1 and CDR2 are DFQATT and SNEGSKA (reference sequence). This CDR3 has 13 amino acids. CDR3 region: CSARAPWMEGYTF. CDR3 DNA: TGCAGTGCTAGAGCGCCGTGGATGGAGGGCTACACCTTC.

The V and J genes are TRBV2 and TRBJ1-2, with a weak D call TRBD1 (6 bases). Deletions cut 6 bases from V and 4 bases from J, with 9 bases between. CDR3 size: 12 residues. Germline V lookup: CDR1 SNHLY, CDR2 FYNNEI. CDR3 coding DNA: TGTGCCAGCAGGGTGGACAGCTATGGCTACACCTTC. Translation: CASRVDSYGYTF.

J is TRBJ1-2 and V is TRBV7-2; D remains unclear. The V end was cut by 1 base, the J end by 1 base, with 10 bases between. The CDR3 consists of 15 residues. The germline V gene has CDR1 SGHTA and CDR2 FQGNSA. Here the CDR3 reads CASSLESGVNYGYTF. The DNA for the CDR3 is TGTGCCAGCAGCTTAGAGTCCGGAGTTAACTATGGCTACACCTTC.

V gene TRBV4-2 combines with J gene TRBJ2-1; D uncertain. The CDR3 is 16 residues long. The V end was cut by 4 bases, the J end by 1 base, with 14 bases between. Germline V lookup: CDR1 LGHNA, CDR2 YNFKEQ. The CDR3 spells CASSRQPAPSYNEQFF. The DNA for the CDR3 is TGTGCCAGCAGCCGGCAACCTGCACCTTCCTACAATGAGCAGTTCTTC.

This clonotype was counted at least ten times. The chain uses TRBV28 and TRBJ1-2; no reliable D call. Per the germline V gene, CDR1 is MDHEN and CDR2 is SYDVKM. This CDR3 region has 12 residues. Trimming left V 5 bases short and J 3 bases short, with 7 bases between. The chain's CDR3 is CASSIQHYGYTF. In nucleotides, the CDR3 is TGTGCCAGCAGTATACAGCACTATGGCTACACCTTC.